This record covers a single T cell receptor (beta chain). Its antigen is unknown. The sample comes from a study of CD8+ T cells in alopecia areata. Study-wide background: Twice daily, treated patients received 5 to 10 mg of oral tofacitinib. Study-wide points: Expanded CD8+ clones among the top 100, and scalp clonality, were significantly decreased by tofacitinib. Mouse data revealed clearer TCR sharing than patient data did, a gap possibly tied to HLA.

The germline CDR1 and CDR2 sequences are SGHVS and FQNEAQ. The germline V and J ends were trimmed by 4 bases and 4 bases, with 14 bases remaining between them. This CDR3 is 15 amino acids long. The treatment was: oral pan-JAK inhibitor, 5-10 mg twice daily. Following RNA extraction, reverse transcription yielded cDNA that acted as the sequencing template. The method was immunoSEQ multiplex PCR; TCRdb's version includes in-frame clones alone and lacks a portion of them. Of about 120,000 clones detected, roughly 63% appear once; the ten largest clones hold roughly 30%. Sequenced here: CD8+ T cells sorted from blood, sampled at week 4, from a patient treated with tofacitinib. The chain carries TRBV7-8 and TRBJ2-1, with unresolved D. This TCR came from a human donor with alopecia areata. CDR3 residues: CASSSLWAAYNEQFF. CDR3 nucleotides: TGTGCCAGCAGCTCCCTCTGGGCGGCGTACAATGAGCAGTTCTTC.